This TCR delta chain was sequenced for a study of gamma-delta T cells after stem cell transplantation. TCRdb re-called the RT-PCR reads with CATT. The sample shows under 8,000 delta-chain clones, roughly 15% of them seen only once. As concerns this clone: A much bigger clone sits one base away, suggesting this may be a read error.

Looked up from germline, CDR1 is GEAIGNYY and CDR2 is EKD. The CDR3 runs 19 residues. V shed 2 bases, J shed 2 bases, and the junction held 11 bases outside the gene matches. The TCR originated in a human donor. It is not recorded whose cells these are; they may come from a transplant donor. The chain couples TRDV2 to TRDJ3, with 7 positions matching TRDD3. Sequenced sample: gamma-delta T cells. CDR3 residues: CACDIVLEDTPWDTRQMFF. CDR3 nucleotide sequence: TGTGCCTGTGACATCGTACTGGAGGATACGCCCTGGGACACCCGACAGATGTTTTTC.